The present T cell receptor (beta chain) was sequenced within a study of blood T cell repertoires in COVID-19. Study summary: COVID-19 samples from acute and convalescent phases originated in the United States, Italy and Spain. T cells, B-cell-depleted T cells, or PBMCs supplied cDNA or gDNA.

This table comes from immunoSEQ multiplex PCR, and its TCRdb copy is limited to in-frame clones, with some not included. The sample consists of hundreds of thousands of clones, 75% to 90% of them appearing once. Germline-derived CDR1 and CDR2 are SGHAT and FQNNGV. V gave up 1 base and J gave up 6 bases, with 16 bases separating them. There are 15 residues in the CDR3. Material for sequencing was PBMCs or T cells enriched from blood (not recorded which). The sequence derives from a man in his thirties or forties who had recovered from COVID-19. This rearrangement joins TRBV11-2 to TRBJ2-7; D is perhaps TRBD2 (6 bases). The CDR3 coding sequence is TGTGCCAGCAGCTTAGTCGGGTACCAAGCGGGCGAGCAGTACTTC. Amino acids: CASSLVGYQAGEQYF.